The 17 T cell receptor beta chains below all came from one sample that was sequenced in a study of T cells in women clearing cervical HPV infection. Repertoires were generated with immunoSEQ multiplex PCR, while TCRdb's copy carries only in-frame clones and drops some. The sample's table shows roughly 30,000 clones. What was sequenced was blood buffy coat. These receptors were collected from a woman between 18 and 70 years old with a cervical HPV16 infection that either progressed to CIN3+ or cleared (not recorded which).

On this clone itself: Sequencing ends 3 residues short of the CDR3 end; the germline J gene provides the rest. This chain connects TRBV4-2 to TRBJ1-4; TRBD1 aligns across 7 bases. Trimming took 0 bases from V and 0 from J; bases not matched to a gene: 4. Per germline, CDR1 LGHNA and CDR2 YNFKEQ. CDR3 length: 17 amino acids. The CDR3 spells CASSQDDRAATNEKLFF. Incomplete CDR3 DNA: TGTGCCAGCAGCCAAGATGACAGGGCGGCAACTAATGAAAAA.

Note on this clone: The CDR3 end is not reached by the read, which stops 3 residues before it; the germline J gene fills it in. This sequence joins TRBV5-1 and TRBJ2-5; 8 positions match TRBD2. V trimming: 4 bases; J trimming: 3 bases; junction bases outside the gene matches: 11. Germline lookup yields CDR1 SGHRS and CDR2 YFSETQ. The length of the CDR3 is 16 residues. The sequenced CDR3 bases are TGCGCCAGCAGCCCACGGGGCGGGGGGAGTGAAGAGACC. Encoded protein: CASSPRGGGSEET. In full, the CDR3 is CASSPRGGGSEETQYF.

Details on this clone: The read gets to within 3 residues of the CDR3 end, and the germline J gene fills in the rest. V gene TRBV5-1 combines with J gene TRBJ1-4, with 11 bases lining up with TRBD1. Germline V gene sequence: CDR1 SGHRS, CDR2 YFSETQ. V was pared by 2 bases and J by 0 bases, with 3 bases of the junction left unmatched. The CDR3 is made up of 17 amino acids. The CDR3 loop is CASSLGQGASTNEKLFF. Partial CDR3 DNA: TGCGCCAGCAGCTTAGGACAGGGGGCCTCAACTAATGAAAAA.

As to this clone: The sequence runs out 3 residues before the end of the CDR3; the remainder is reconstructed from the germline J gene. This rearrangement joins TRBV30 to TRBJ2-3; the D gene is possibly TRBD1 (5 bases). The length of the CDR3 is 13 residues. In germline, CDR1 is GTSNPN, CDR2 SVGIG (reference sequence). Deletions cut 7 bases from V and 4 bases from J, with 15 bases between. Partial CDR3 DNA: TGTGCCTTGACAGTTGGGATCCCAGATACG. This encodes CALTVGIPDT. The entire CDR3 is CALTVGIPDTQYF.

Comments on this clone: The CDR3 end falls 3 residues outside the read, so it is completed with the germline J gene. V usage is TRBV6-1 and J usage is TRBJ2-7; 8 bases fit TRBD2. Trimming cost V 2 bases and J 2 bases; bases outside gene matches: 2. CDR1 and CDR2 from the germline V gene are MNHNS and SASEGT. The CDR3 totals 14 residues. Incomplete CDR3 DNA: TGTGCCAGCAGTGAAACTAGCGGACCCTACGAG. The encoded protein is CASSETSGPYE. The full CDR3 reads CASSETSGPYEQYF.

About this clone itself: The CDR3 end is not reached by the read, which stops 3 residues before it; the germline J gene fills it in. The chain is built from TRBV29-1 and TRBJ2-5, with a tentative D call TRBD2 (6 bases). Trimming shortened V by 7 bases and J by 0 bases, and 18 bases separated the two germline ends. The CDR3 spans 15 residues. Per the germline V gene, CDR1 is SQVTM and CDR2 is ANQGSEA. The sequenced part of the CDR3 DNA is TGCAGCGCCGGACCGGGACTCTCGTACCAAGAGACC. It specifies CSAGPGLSYQET. The entire CDR3 protein is CSAGPGLSYQETQYF.

Turning to this clone: The CDR3 end is not reached by the read, which stops 3 residues before it; the germline J gene fills it in. The genes are TRBV20-1 and TRBJ2-3; 12 positions match TRBD2. Losses at the gene ends were 1 base for V and 5 bases for J; bases not matched to a gene: 4. The germline V gene has CDR1 DFQATT and CDR2 SNEGSKA (reference sequence). This CDR3 has 15 residues. CDR3 amino acids: CSARGLAGERDTQYF. The part of the CDR3 DNA that was read is TGCAGTGCTAGAGGACTAGCGGGGGAGAGAGATACG.

As to this clone: The CDR3 end lies 3 residues beyond the end of the read and is filled in from the germline J gene. Other nucleotide sequences in the sample specify the same CDR3. The chain uses TRBV6-2 or TRBV6-3 and TRBJ2-5, with TRBD1 identical over 7 bases. The V and J ends lost 6 bases and 5 bases, in that order; junction bases with no gene match: 0. CDR3 length equals 11 residues. Looked up from germline, CDR1 is MNHEY and CDR2 is SVGEGT. The covered CDR3 bases are TGTGCCAGCAGACAGGGGGAGACC. Translating it yields CASRQGET. The complete CDR3 sequence is CASRQGETQYF.

Notes on this clone: The read gets to within 3 residues of the CDR3 end, and the germline J gene fills in the rest. The rearrangement uses TRBV20-1 and TRBJ2-5; D remains ambiguous. The V end was cut by 5 bases, the J end by 5 bases, with 6 bases between. This CDR3 spans 10 amino acids. Germline assignment: CDR1 DFQATT and CDR2 SNEGSKA (reference sequence). The CDR3 protein is CSAPLETQYF. Incomplete CDR3 DNA: TGCAGTGCTCCTCTCGAGACC.

With regard to this clone: The read comes to an end 3 residues before the CDR3 does, leaving the germline J gene to fill in the end. The chain carries TRBV19 and TRBJ1-6, with 7 nucleotides matching TRBD1. V was clipped by 4 bases and J by 7 bases; unmatched bases: 1. The V gene's germline CDR1 is LNHDA and CDR2 SQIVND (reference sequence). The CDR3 has 13 residues. The CDR3 here is CASSRGQNSPLHF. The part of the CDR3 DNA that was read is TGTGCCAGTAGTAGGGGACAGAATTCACCC.

As regards this clone: The observed sequence ends 3 residues before the CDR3 terminus, with the missing tail filled in from the germline J gene. The chain has TRBV5-1 and TRBJ1-6; D is ambiguous. The germline V gene has CDR1 SGHRS and CDR2 YFSETQ. Trimming shortened V by 4 bases and J by 8 bases, and 7 bases separated the two germline ends. The length of the CDR3 is 12 residues. The CDR3 bases that were read are TGCGCCAGCAGCAACACAGATTCACCC. Protein product: CASSNTDSP. The whole CDR3 sequence is CASSNTDSPLHF. Supplemented by reference TRBV5-1 and TRBJ1-6, the full variable domain reads KAGVTQTPRYLIKTRGQQVTLSCSPISGHRSVSWYQQTPGQGLQFLFEYFSETQRNKGNFPGRFSGRQFSNSRSEMNVSTLELGDSALYLCASSNTDSPLHFGNGTRLTVT.

As to this clone: The read falls 3 residues short of the CDR3 end, and the missing part is taken from the germline J gene. The J gene is TRBJ1-2, the V gene TRBV10-3; 7 bases match TRBD1. This CDR3 region has 17 residues. Germline V lookup: CDR1 ENHRY, CDR2 SYGVKD. V shed 6 bases and J 5 bases; nucleotides not matched to a gene: 18. This chain's CDR3 is CAIRSGKGRGTEYGYTF. CDR3 DNA (partial): TGTGCCATCAGAAGCGGGAAGGGACGGGGGACAGAGTATGGC.

Worth noting for this clone: The read stops 3 residues short of the end of the CDR3; the missing end is completed from the germline J gene. This chain uses TRBV20-1 with TRBJ1-3; TRBD1 aligns across 7 bases. Trimming removed 6 bases from V and 1 base from J; junction bases left unmatched: 6. CDR3 size: 14 residues. Germline V gene lookup returns CDR1 DFQATT and CDR2 SNEGSKA (reference sequence). The CDR3 here is CSAETGKSGNTIYF. The CDR3 bases that were read are TGCAGTGCCGAGACAGGGAAGTCTGGAAACACC.

A note on this clone: With the read ending 3 residues before the CDR3 end, the germline J gene is used to fill in that end. The V gene is TRBV2, the J gene TRBJ1-5; D gene ambiguous. Germline V lookup: CDR1 SNHLY, CDR2 FYNNEI. V was clipped by 6 bases and J by 3 bases, with 15 bases between them. This CDR3 spans 15 amino acids. This chain's CDR3 is CASSPDIVPNQPQHF. The CDR3 DNA, read in part, is TGTGCCAGCAGCCCAGACATAGTCCCCAATCAGCCC.

On this clone itself: Read sequence stops 3 residues before the CDR3 end, and the germline J gene provides the missing end. The V gene is TRBV5-1, the J gene TRBJ2-7; D may be TRBD1 (6 bases). Per germline, CDR1 SGHRS and CDR2 YFSETQ. The CDR3 consists of 15 residues. V was pared by 0 bases and J by 5 bases, with 15 bases between. CDR3 bases read: TGCGCCAGCAGCTTGGGCACAGGGCCAAACCACGAG. Translation: CASSLGTGPNHE. The CDR3, in full, reads CASSLGTGPNHEQYF.

On this clone: Read sequence stops 3 residues before the CDR3 end, and the germline J gene provides the missing end. The chain employs TRBV6-1 and TRBJ2-7, with 12 bases matching TRBD2. Germline V gene lookup returns CDR1 MNHNS and CDR2 SASEGT. The CDR3 is 14 residues long. With V trimmed by 3 bases and J by 3 bases, 0 bases remained unmatched. The CDR3 sequence is CASSETSGSYEQYF. Incomplete CDR3 DNA: TGTGCCAGCAGTGAGACTAGCGGGAGCTACGAG.

As concerns this clone: The read falls 3 residues short of the CDR3 end, and the missing part is taken from the germline J gene. The chain employs TRBV18 and TRBJ1-2; TRBD1 matches at 7 bases. The germline CDR1 and CDR2 sequences are KGHSH and LQKENI. The CDR3 has 14 residues. The covered CDR3 bases are TGTGCCAGCTCAGTAGACAGGGTACCGGCGGGC. The encoded protein is CASSVDRVPAG. The entire CDR3 sequence reads CASSVDRVPAGYTF. The variable domain in full, with the rest retrieved from reference TRBV18 and TRBJ1-2, is NAGVMQNPRHLVRRRGQEARLRCSPMKGHSHVYWYRQLPEEGLKFMVYLQKENIIDESGMPKERFSAEFPKEGPSILRIQQVVRGDSAAYFCASSVDRVPAGYTFGSGTRLTVV.